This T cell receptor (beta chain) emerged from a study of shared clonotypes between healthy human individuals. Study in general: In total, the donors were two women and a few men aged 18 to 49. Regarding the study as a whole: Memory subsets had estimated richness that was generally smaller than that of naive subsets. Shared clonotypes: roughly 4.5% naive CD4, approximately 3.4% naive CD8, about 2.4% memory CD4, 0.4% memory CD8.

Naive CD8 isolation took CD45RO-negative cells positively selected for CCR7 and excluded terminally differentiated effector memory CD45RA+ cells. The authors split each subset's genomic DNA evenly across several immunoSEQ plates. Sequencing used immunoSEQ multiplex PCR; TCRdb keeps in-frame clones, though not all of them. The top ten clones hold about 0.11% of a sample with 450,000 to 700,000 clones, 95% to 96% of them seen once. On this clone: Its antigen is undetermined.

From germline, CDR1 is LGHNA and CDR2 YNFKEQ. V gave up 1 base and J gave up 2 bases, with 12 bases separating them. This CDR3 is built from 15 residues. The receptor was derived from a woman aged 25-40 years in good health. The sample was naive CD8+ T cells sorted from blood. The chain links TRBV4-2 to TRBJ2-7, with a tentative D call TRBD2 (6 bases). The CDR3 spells CASSQGIGGTYEQYF. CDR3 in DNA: TGTGCCAGCAGCCAAGGTATCGGCGGGACCTACGAGCAGTACTTC.